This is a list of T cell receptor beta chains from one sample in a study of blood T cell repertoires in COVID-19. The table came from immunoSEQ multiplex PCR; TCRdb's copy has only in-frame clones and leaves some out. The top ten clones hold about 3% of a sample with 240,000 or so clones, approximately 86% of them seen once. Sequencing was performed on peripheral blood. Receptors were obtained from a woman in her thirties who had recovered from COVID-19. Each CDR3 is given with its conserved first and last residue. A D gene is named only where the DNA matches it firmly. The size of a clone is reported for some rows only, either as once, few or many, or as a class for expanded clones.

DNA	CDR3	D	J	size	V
TGCGCCAGCAGCACAACCGGGACAGGGGGCACCGGGGAGCTGTTTTTT	CASSTTGTGGTGELFF	TRBD1	TRBJ2-2	NA	TRBV5-1
TGTGCCAGCAGTTACTCTGCAGGGGTCACCTACGAGCAGTACTTC	CASSYSAGVTYEQYF	NA	TRBJ2-7	NA	TRBV6-5
TGTGCCAGCAGCGTAGCGGGAAATGGGGAGACCCAGTACTTC	CASSVAGNGETQYF	NA	TRBJ2-5	NA	TRBV9
TGTGCCAGCAGCTTCTTAGACAGGGGGAACACTGAAGCTTTCTTT	CASSFLDRGNTEAFF	TRBD1	TRBJ1-1	few	TRBV11-2
TGTGCCAGCAGCCCGACTAGCGCTACAGATACGCAGTATTTT	CASSPTSATDTQYF	TRBD2	TRBJ2-3	once	TRBV7-2
TGCGCCAGCAGCCAAGATCCGAAGGGAGGTAGCGGGGGGGGAGACACCGGGGAGCTGTTTTTT	CASSQDPKGGSGGGDTGELFF	TRBD2	TRBJ2-2	NA	TRBV4-3
TGTGCCAGCAGCCTGGGACTAGCGGGGGGGCTTGCCAAAAACATTCAGTACTTC	CASSLGLAGGLAKNIQYF	TRBD2	TRBJ2-4	NA	TRBV9
TGTGCCAGTAGTATCGAACAGACCGACACCGGGGAGCTGTTTTTT	CASSIEQTDTGELFF	NA	TRBJ2-2	NA	TRBV19
TGTGCCAGCTCACCCTATCTACCTCGACAGAGGAGCAATCAGCCCCAGCATTTT	CASSPYLPRQRSNQPQHF	NA	TRBJ1-5	NA	TRBV18
TGTGCCAGCCAGAACGGGAAGAACACTGAAGCTTTCTTT	CASQNGKNTEAFF	NA	TRBJ1-1	NA	TRBV18
TGTGCCAGCAGCTTGCGACAGGGGGCGACAGATACGCAGTATTTT	CASSLRQGATDTQYF	TRBD1	TRBJ2-3	NA	TRBV5-5
TGTGCCAGCACCCCAGCGGATCCCTCCTACAATGAGCAGTTCTTC	CASTPADPSYNEQFF	NA	TRBJ2-1	NA	TRBV28
TGTGCCAGCTCACCTCTAGTACCGGACAATCAGCCCCAGCATTTT	CASSPLVPDNQPQHF	NA	TRBJ1-5	NA	TRBV18
TGTGCCAGCAACCTCGACAGGGTAGACGAGCAGTACTTC	CASNLDRVDEQYF	TRBD1	TRBJ2-7	NA	TRBV2
TGTGCCAGCTCATTAACCTCAGGGGACCAAGAGACCCAGTACTTC	CASSLTSGDQETQYF	NA	TRBJ2-5	NA	TRBV18
TGTGCCAGCTCGGTGGGGCAGGGGCTGTATGCTTTCTTT	CASSVGQGLYAFF	NA	TRBJ1-1	NA	TRBV18
TGCGCCAGTAGCACTAGCGGAGACAATGAGCAGTTCTTC	CASSTSGDNEQFF	TRBD2	TRBJ2-1	NA	TRBV5-1
TGTGCCAGCAGCTCATCGATTAGGGGCACTGAAGCTTTCTTT	CASSSSIRGTEAFF	NA	TRBJ1-1	NA	TRBV7-3
TGTGCCACCAGCAAACAGGGTAACGAGCAGTACTTC	CATSKQGNEQYF	NA	TRBJ2-7	NA	TRBV15
TGTGCCAGTAGTAAGGGAGCGGAGTACCAAGAGACCCAGTACTTC	CASSKGAEYQETQYF	NA	TRBJ2-5	NA	TRBV19
TGTGCCAGCAGCTCGGACAGGAAAGAGACCCAGTACTTC	CASSSDRKETQYF	TRBD1	TRBJ2-5	NA	TRBV7-7
TGTGCCAGCAGCCTCAGGGTGCCTGGGGCCAACGTCCTGACTTTC	CASSLRVPGANVLTF	NA	TRBJ2-6	NA	TRBV3-1/TRBV3-2
TGTGCCAGCAGCTTGTGGTCGAGGGAGGTTGGAAACACCATATATTTT	CASSLWSREVGNTIYF	NA	TRBJ1-3	NA	TRBV5-5
TGCGCCAGCAGCCAAGCGAGGACTAGCTACAATGAGCAGTTCTTC	CASSQARTSYNEQFF	TRBD2	TRBJ2-1	NA	TRBV4-1
TGTGCCTGCGCCAGGGGTCCAGATACGCAGTATTTT	CACARGPDTQYF	NA	TRBJ2-3	NA	TRBV30
TGTGCCAGCTCACCCCCGGGGGGGGAGACCCAGTACTTC	CASSPPGGETQYF	TRBD2	TRBJ2-5	once	TRBV18
TGTGCCAGTAGTATCAATCAGGCCTACGAGCAGTACTTC	CASSINQAYEQYF	NA	TRBJ2-7	once	TRBV19
TGTGCCAGTAGTATCTCAGGGGCCTATCAGCCCCAGCATTTT	CASSISGAYQPQHF	NA	TRBJ1-5	NA	TRBV19
TGCGCCAGCAGCTCCCGGGGAGGCACCGGGGAGCTGTTTTTT	CASSSRGGTGELFF	NA	TRBJ2-2	NA	TRBV5-1
TGTGCCAGCTCACGAACGACTAGCGGGGATGAGCAGTTCTTC	CASSRTTSGDEQFF	TRBD2	TRBJ2-1	once	TRBV18
TGTGCCAGCAGCAGTAGCGGGGGGGACTCCTACGAGCAGTACTTC	CASSSSGGDSYEQYF	TRBD2	TRBJ2-7	few	TRBV27
TGTGCCAGCACCGATTTCAGGGGGCCGGGGGGCTACACCTTC	CASTDFRGPGGYTF	TRBD1	TRBJ1-2	NA	TRBV13
TGCGCCAGCAGCCCAGGGGACGCTGGAAACACCATATATTTT	CASSPGDAGNTIYF	NA	TRBJ1-3	NA	TRBV5-1
TGTGCCAGCTCACCAGGACAGGTCCATGAAAAACTGTTTTTT	CASSPGQVHEKLFF	TRBD1	TRBJ1-4	NA	TRBV18
TGTGCCAGCCCCGCCCGGCCAGGGATTAAGAACACTGAAGCTTTCTTT	CASPARPGIKNTEAFF	NA	TRBJ1-1	NA	TRBV11-3
TGCGCCAGCAGCCTAGGACAAGTTCCAACTAATGAAAAACTGTTTTTT	CASSLGQVPTNEKLFF	NA	TRBJ1-4	NA	TRBV4-1
TGTGCCAGCAGCAGGGGGACAGGGGGCCAGGACGAGCAGTACTTC	CASSRGTGGQDEQYF	TRBD1	TRBJ2-7	NA	TRBV5-4
TGTGCCAGCTCCCTAGCGGGGGGGCGGACAGATACGCAGTATTTT	CASSLAGGRTDTQYF	TRBD2	TRBJ2-3	NA	TRBV18
TGTGCCAGCAGCCCGGGACAGTTAATATCCGGCTACACCTTC	CASSPGQLISGYTF	TRBD1	TRBJ1-2	NA	TRBV5-5
TGCAGCTCCCCCAAGGGGGGGGCTTACAATGAGCAGTTCTTC	CSSPKGGAYNEQFF	NA	TRBJ2-1	NA	TRBV29-1
TGCGCCAGCAGCCGCACAAGGGGACAGCCGGGGGATTCACCCCTCCACTTT	CASSRTRGQPGDSPLHF	TRBD1	TRBJ1-6	NA	TRBV4-1
TGCGCCAGCAGCTTGCTCCAAGAGACCCAGTACTTC	CASSLLQETQYF	NA	TRBJ2-5	NA	TRBV5-1
TGCGCCAGCAGCTCGGGTGGCACAACTAATGAAAAACTGTTTTTT	CASSSGGTTNEKLFF	NA	TRBJ1-4	once	TRBV5-1
TGTGCCAGCGCGGGGACGCGAAGGGAGCAGTACTTC	CASAGTRREQYF	NA	TRBJ2-7	NA	TRBV6-5
TGTGCCAGCAGTCCTTACTCGACAGGGAGTAATGGCTACACCTTC	CASSPYSTGSNGYTF	TRBD1	TRBJ1-2	NA	TRBV2
TGTGCCTTGATTCTAGCGGGGGGGTGGGATACGCAGTATTTT	CALILAGGWDTQYF	TRBD2	TRBJ2-3	NA	TRBV30
TGTGCCAGCAGTTTATCGACAGTGATAAGGGGGGGTGAAGCTTTCTTT	CASSLSTVIRGGEAFF	NA	TRBJ1-1	NA	TRBV27
TGTGCCAGCAGCCTCGGACAGGGGAACACCGGGGAGCTGTTTTTT	CASSLGQGNTGELFF	TRBD1	TRBJ2-2	NA	TRBV6-4
TGTGCCAGTAGTTACAGGACAGGGGGCACACAAGAGACCCAGTACTTC	CASSYRTGGTQETQYF	TRBD1	TRBJ2-5	NA	TRBV19
TGTGCCAGCAGCTTGGAGCTAGCGGCACAAGAGACCCAGTACTTC	CASSLELAAQETQYF	TRBD2	TRBJ2-5	NA	TRBV5-6
TGTGCCAGCAGTGAAGGACTAGCTCACGAGCAGTACTTC	CASSEGLAHEQYF	TRBD2	TRBJ2-7	NA	TRBV2
TGTGCCAGCTCATCAACAGGGGGAGGAGAAAAACTGTTTTTT	CASSSTGGGEKLFF	TRBD1	TRBJ1-4	NA	TRBV18
TGTGCCTGCCTGGGCGAATCTATGGATACGCAGTATTTT	CACLGESMDTQYF	NA	TRBJ2-3	NA	TRBV5-4
TGTGCCAGCAGCGTAGCTTCGGGAACCGGGGAGCTGTTTTTT	CASSVASGTGELFF	NA	TRBJ2-2	NA	TRBV9
TGTGCCAGCAGTTTGGAGGCTAGCACCTCCTACGAGCAGTACTTC	CASSLEASTSYEQYF	NA	TRBJ2-7	NA	TRBV6-6
TGTGCCAGCAGTCGGACAGGGGCCGAGCAGTACTTC	CASSRTGAEQYF	TRBD1	TRBJ2-7	NA	TRBV12-3/TRBV12-4
TGTGCCATCAGTGAGTCTTTGGGAGGGCAGCCCCAGCATTTT	CAISESLGGQPQHF	NA	TRBJ1-5	NA	TRBV10-3
TGTGCCAGCAGCTTAGCGACAAGAGACACCGGGGAGCTGTTTTTT	CASSLATRDTGELFF	NA	TRBJ2-2	NA	TRBV7-2